This TCR beta chain stems from a study of blood T cell repertoires in COVID-19. Study-wide background: There were acute and convalescent COVID-19 samples, and they came from the United States, Italy and Spain. PBMCs, B-cell-depleted T cells, or T cells provided the cDNA or gDNA that made up the material.

The CDR3 loop spans 16 amino acids. Trimming took 5 bases from V and 6 from J; bases not matched to a gene: 11. Germline-derived CDR1 and CDR2 are SGHAT and FQNNGV. Per the original methods: By means of reference gene primer amplification, nucleated cell counts were estimated. Sequencing was performed with immunoSEQ multiplex PCR; in TCRdb, only in-frame clones are kept and a portion is missing. Clonal size and the V and J genes are those of that table, whereas D and trimming came from the DNA. Seen here are 200,000 or so clones, roughly 86% observed once, and the top ten hold over 2.5%. The receptor was isolated from a man in his sixties with acute or convalescent COVID-19. The gene calls are TRBV11-2 and TRBJ2-2, with 8 bases fitting TRBD1. The source material was peripheral blood. CDR3 amino acids: CASSATGQVKAGELFF. CDR3 nucleotides: TGTGCCAGCAGCGCGACGGGACAGGTGAAGGCCGGGGAGCTGTTTTTT.